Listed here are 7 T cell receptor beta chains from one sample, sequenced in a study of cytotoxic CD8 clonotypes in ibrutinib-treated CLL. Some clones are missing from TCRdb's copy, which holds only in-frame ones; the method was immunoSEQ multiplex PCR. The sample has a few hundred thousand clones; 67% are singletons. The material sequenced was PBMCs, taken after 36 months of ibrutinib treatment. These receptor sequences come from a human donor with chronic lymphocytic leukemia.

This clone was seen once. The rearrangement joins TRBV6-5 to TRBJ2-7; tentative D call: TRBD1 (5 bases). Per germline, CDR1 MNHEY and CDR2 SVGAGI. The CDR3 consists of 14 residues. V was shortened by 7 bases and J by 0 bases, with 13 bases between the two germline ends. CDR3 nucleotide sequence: TGTGCCAGCAAAATAATAGGGGTCTCCTACGAGCAGTACTTC. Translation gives CASKIIGVSYEQYF.

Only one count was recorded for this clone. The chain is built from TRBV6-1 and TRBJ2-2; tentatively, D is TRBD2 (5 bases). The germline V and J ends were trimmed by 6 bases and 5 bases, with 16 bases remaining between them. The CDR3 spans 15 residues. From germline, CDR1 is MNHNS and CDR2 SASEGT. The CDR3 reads CASRDSPVGTGELFF. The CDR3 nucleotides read TGTGCCAGCAGGGACTCCCCCGTCGGGACCGGGGAGCTGTTTTTT.

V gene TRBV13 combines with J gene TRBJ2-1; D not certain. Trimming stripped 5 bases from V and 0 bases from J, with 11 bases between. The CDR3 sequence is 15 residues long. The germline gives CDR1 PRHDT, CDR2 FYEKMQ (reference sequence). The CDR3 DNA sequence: TGTGCCAGCAGCAAGACTTCGAGCTCCTACAATGAGCAGTTCTTC. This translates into CASSKTSSSYNEQFF.

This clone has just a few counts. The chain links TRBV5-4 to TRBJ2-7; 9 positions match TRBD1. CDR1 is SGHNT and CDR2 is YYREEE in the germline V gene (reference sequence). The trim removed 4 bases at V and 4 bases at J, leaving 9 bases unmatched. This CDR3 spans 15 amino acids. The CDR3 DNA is TGTGCCAGCAGCAAGGGGGACAGGGACATTTACGAGCAGTACTTC. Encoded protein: CASSKGDRDIYEQYF.

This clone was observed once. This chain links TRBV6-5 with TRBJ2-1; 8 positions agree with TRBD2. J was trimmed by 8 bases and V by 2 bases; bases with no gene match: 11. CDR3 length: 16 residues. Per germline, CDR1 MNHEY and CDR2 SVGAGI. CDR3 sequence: CASSYRLAGWRDEQFF. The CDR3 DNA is TGTGCCAGCAGTTACCGTCTAGCGGGCTGGAGAGATGAGCAGTTCTTC.

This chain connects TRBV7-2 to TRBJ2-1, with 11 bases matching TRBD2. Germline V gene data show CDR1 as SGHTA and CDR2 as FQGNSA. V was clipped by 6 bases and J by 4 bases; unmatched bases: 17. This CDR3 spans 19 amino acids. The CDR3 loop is CASSFWTPRGTSGYNEQFF. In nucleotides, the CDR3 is TGTGCCAGCAGTTTCTGGACCCCAAGGGGGACTAGCGGTTACAATGAGCAGTTCTTC.

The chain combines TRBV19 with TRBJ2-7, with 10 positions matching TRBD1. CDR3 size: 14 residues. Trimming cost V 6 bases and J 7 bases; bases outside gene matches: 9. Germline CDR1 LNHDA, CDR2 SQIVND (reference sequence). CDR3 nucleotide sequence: TGTGCCAGTAGCCCCGGGACAGGGGCGCGAGAGCAGTACTTC. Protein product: CASSPGTGAREQYF.